The 18 T cell receptor beta chains reported below all come from one sample, sequenced in a study of blood T cell repertoires in COVID-19. Clones were read by immunoSEQ multiplex PCR, and TCRdb kept only the in-frame ones, dropping some. The sample includes roughly 40,000 clones, almost 90% of them seen just once. The specimen sequenced was peripheral blood. Receptor source: a middle-aged man with active COVID-19.

V and J are TRBV29-1 and TRBJ1-1, with 8 bases aligning to TRBD1. V gave up 6 bases and J gave up 1 base; unmatched junction bases: 4. The CDR3 spans 13 residues. Germline V lookup: CDR1 SQVTM, CDR2 ANQGSEA. CDR3 protein: CSVSRGRNTEAFF. The CDR3 region has the DNA TGCAGCGTCTCCAGGGGGCGGAACACTGAAGCTTTCTTT.

The chain is built from TRBV3-1 (or the pseudogene TRBV3-2) and TRBJ1-5, with TRBD1 matching over 7 bases. Germline CDR1 LGHDT, CDR2 YNNKEL (reference sequence). This CDR3 spans 14 amino acids. V was pared by 4 bases and J by 1 base, with 1 base of the junction left unmatched. The CDR3 DNA sequence: TGTGCCAGCAGCCGACAGGGAAGCAATCAGCCCCAGCATTTT. It yields the protein CASSRQGSNQPQHF.

V usage is TRBV3-1 (or the pseudogene TRBV3-2) and J usage is TRBJ2-3, with 16 bases matching TRBD2. Trimming took 0 bases from V and 4 from J; bases not matched to a gene: 13. Looked up from germline, CDR1 is LGHDT and CDR2 is YNNKEL (reference sequence). The CDR3 has 21 residues. CDR3 in amino acids: CASSQDLPGLAGGPNADTQYF. Written as DNA, the CDR3 is TGTGCCAGCAGCCAAGATCTCCCGGGACTAGCGGGGGGGCCGAATGCAGATACGCAGTATTTT.

The J gene is TRBJ2-1, the V gene TRBV7-2, with D maybe TRBD1 (5 bases). The CDR3 consists of 13 residues. Germline V gene sequence: CDR1 SGHTA, CDR2 FQGNSA. Trimming stripped 3 bases from V and 12 bases from J, with 15 bases between. The CDR3 loop reads CASSFKTDMSQFF. The CDR3 DNA is TGTGCCAGCAGCTTTAAGACAGACATGTCGCAGTTCTTC.

This chain uses TRBV21-1 with TRBJ2-7; the table's D call of TRBD1 was not tested on the DNA. TRBV21-1 is labeled a pseudogene. CDR3 length equals 16 residues. This CDR3 is CASSKASDRGLDEQYF. CDR3 nucleotide sequence: TGTGCCAGCAGCAAAGCCTCGGACAGGGGGCTGGACGAGCAGTACTTC.

The chain carries TRBV7-9 and TRBJ1-6; 7 positions match TRBD1. V shed 5 bases, J shed 9 bases, and the junction held 13 bases outside the gene matches. The CDR3 has 16 residues. The V gene's germline CDR1 is SEHNR and CDR2 FQNEAQ (reference sequence). CDR3: CASSPVDRDSVSPLHF. The CDR3 DNA sequence: TGTGCCAGCAGCCCCGTAGACCGGGACAGTGTTTCACCCCTCCACTTT.

V is TRBV4-3 and J is TRBJ2-4; a possible D gene is TRBD2 (7 bases). The length of the CDR3 is 17 residues. Germline CDR1 and CDR2: LGHNA and YSLEER. Deletions cut 4 bases from V and 6 bases from J, with 22 bases between. CDR3 coding DNA: TGCGCCAGCAGCCCCCAGGTAGGGGGGGCTGAGGGAAACATTCAGTACTTC. Amino acid sequence: CASSPQVGGAEGNIQYF.

This sequence joins TRBV29-1 and TRBJ1-2, with D perhaps matching TRBD1 (5 bases). Germline V gene sequence: CDR1 SQVTM, CDR2 ANQGSEA. This CDR3 is built from 15 residues. V dropped 4 bases and J dropped 0 bases, with 15 bases sitting between them. CDR3 coding DNA: TGCAGCGTTGGTGGGGCAGAGAAAGCTAACTATGGCTACACCTTC. Amino acid sequence: CSVGGAEKANYGYTF.

This rearrangement joins TRBV29-1 to TRBJ2-7; tentative D call: TRBD2 (6 bases). The CDR3 totals 13 residues. The germline V and J ends were trimmed by 7 bases and 2 bases, with 15 bases remaining between them. The germline V gene has CDR1 SQVTM and CDR2 ANQGSEA. The CDR3 protein is CSAAGTFTYEQYF. The CDR3 DNA reads as TGCAGCGCCGCGGGGACCTTTACCTACGAGCAGTACTTC.

A few counts support this clone. CDR3 sequence: CASSLGQPTNYGYTF. DNA for the CDR3: TGTGCCAGCAGCTTAGGACAGCCGACTAACTATGGCTACACCTTC. The V call is TRBV7-2, the J call TRBJ1-2; perhaps TRBD1 as D (5 bases). Looked up from germline, CDR1 is SGHTA and CDR2 is FQGNSA. The CDR3 is 15 residues long. The V end lost 1 base, the J end lost 0 bases, and 9 bases lay between the germline ends.

The chain uses TRBV2 and TRBJ1-5; 12 positions match TRBD1. The CDR3 has 20 residues. The germline gives CDR1 SNHLY, CDR2 FYNNEI. V gave up 8 bases and J gave up 2 bases; unmatched junction bases: 19. This CDR3 reads CASLSFRDRGRLVGNQPQHF. The CDR3 nucleotides read TGTGCCAGCCTTTCGTTCCGGGACAGGGGGCGTCTGGTTGGCAATCAGCCCCAGCATTTT.

The rearrangement uses TRBV5-1 and TRBJ1-2, with 9 nucleotides matching TRBD1. With 4 bases clipped from V and 5 bases from J, the junction kept 15 bases outside the gene matches. The CDR3 has 17 residues. CDR1 is SGHRS and CDR2 is YFSETQ in the germline V gene. The CDR3 reads CASSPSGGQGIQYGYTF. The CDR3 nucleotides are TGCGCCAGCAGCCCAAGTGGAGGACAGGGGATTCAATATGGCTACACCTTC.

The CDR3 DNA follows: TGTGCCAGCAGCCCCGACGGGGACAATCAGCCCCAGCATTTT. Its translation: CASSPDGDNQPQHF. The rearrangement uses TRBV7-9 and TRBJ1-5; D ambiguous. This CDR3 is 14 amino acids long. V lost 5 bases and J 3 bases, leaving 11 bases between the germline ends. Germline CDR1 reads SEHNR; CDR2 reads FQNEAQ (reference sequence).

The chain links TRBV29-1 to TRBJ2-3; D gene unclear. The CDR3 runs 10 residues. Germline V CDR1 and CDR2: SQVTM, ANQGSEA. V lost 3 bases to trimming and J lost 7 bases, with 5 bases between them. Here the CDR3 reads CSVEQNTQYF. In nucleotides, the CDR3 is TGCAGCGTTGAGCAGAATACGCAGTATTTT.

As DNA, the CDR3 is TGCGCCAGCAGTTATCAGCGGGGGGGATACGAGCAGTACTTC. Amino acids: CASSYQRGGYEQYF. The chain has TRBV5-1 and TRBJ2-7, with 10 nucleotides matching TRBD2. Trimming at V came to 5 bases and at J to 4 bases, leaving 6 bases not matched to a gene. The CDR3 consists of 14 residues. The germline gives CDR1 SGHRS, CDR2 YFSETQ.

The chain carries TRBV30 and TRBJ1-4; D remains ambiguous. With 2 bases removed from V and 0 bases from J, the gap between germline ends came to 13 bases. This CDR3 is 16 amino acids long. Germline V gene lookup returns CDR1 GTSNPN and CDR2 SVGIG (reference sequence). The chain's CDR3 is CAWSQDYTATNEKLFF. The DNA of the CDR3 is TGTGCCTGGAGTCAGGATTATACAGCAACTAATGAAAAACTGTTTTTT.

The CDR3 nucleotides are TGTGCCAGCAGCCACGACAGGGGGCGAAGGGACACTGAAGCTTTCTTT. The encoded protein is CASSHDRGRRDTEAFF. The gene calls are TRBV11-2 and TRBJ1-1; 10 bases align to TRBD1. With V trimmed by 5 bases and J by 3 bases, 9 bases remained unmatched. The V gene's germline CDR1 is SGHAT and CDR2 FQNNGV. There are 16 residues in the CDR3.

The chain joins TRBV6-5 to TRBJ1-2; 9 bases are shared with TRBD1. The CDR3 has 15 amino acids. The V and J ends lost 6 bases and 6 bases, in that order; junction bases with no gene match: 11. Per the germline V gene, CDR1 is MNHEY and CDR2 is SVGAGI. CDR3 coding DNA: TGTGCCAGCAGGACGGGGGACAGGGAGACCCATGGCTACACCTTC. Amino acid sequence: CASRTGDRETHGYTF.